This TCR beta chain was identified during a study of T cell responses to AZD1222 COVID-19 vaccine. The CDR3 sequence is 14 residues long. V was pared by 1 base and J by 11 bases, with 15 bases between. Looked up from germline, CDR1 is SGHDN and CDR2 is FVKESK. The table came from immunoSEQ multiplex PCR; TCRdb's copy has only in-frame clones and leaves some out. The top ten clones hold roughly 2% of a sample with 150,000 to 200,000 clones, approximately 91% of them seen once. Study findings and constraints: Mostly white British, mostly female donors; authors suggested clonal diversity may be underestimated. Baseline seropositives among AZD1222 recipients totaled only five to seven. Regions 160-218 and 743-854 dominated among vaccine-associated CD4 TCRs spanning spike. Repertoire samples came only from after the peak T cell response.

On this clone: Its antigen is undetermined.

The origin of this receptor is an adult who received the AZD1222 COVID-19 vaccine. The chain recombines TRBV14 with TRBJ2-4; D is unresolved. Sequenced material: peripheral blood, taken 28 days after the second AZD1222 dose. This CDR3 is CASSQGLSREVQYF. CDR3 bases: TGTGCCAGCAGCCAAGGTCTCAGTCGCGAGGTTCAGTACTTC.